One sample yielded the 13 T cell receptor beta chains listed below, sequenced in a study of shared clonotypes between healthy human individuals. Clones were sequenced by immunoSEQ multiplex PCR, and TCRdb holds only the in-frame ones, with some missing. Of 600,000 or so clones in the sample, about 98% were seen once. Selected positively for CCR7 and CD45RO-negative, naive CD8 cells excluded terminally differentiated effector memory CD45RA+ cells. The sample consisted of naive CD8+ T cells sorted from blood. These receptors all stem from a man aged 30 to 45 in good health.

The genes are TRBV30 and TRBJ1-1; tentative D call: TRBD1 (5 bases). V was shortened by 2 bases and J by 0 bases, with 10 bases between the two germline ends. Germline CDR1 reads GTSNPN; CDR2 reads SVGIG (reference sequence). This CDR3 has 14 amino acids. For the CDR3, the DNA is TGTGCCTGGAGTTGGGGCAGTTTGAACACTGAAGCTTTCTTT. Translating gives CAWSWGSLNTEAFF.

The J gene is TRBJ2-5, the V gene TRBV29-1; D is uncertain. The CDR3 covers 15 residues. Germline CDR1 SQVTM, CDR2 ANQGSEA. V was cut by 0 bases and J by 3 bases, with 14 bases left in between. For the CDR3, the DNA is TGCAGCGTTGAAGATTACAGCCAAGTAGAAGAGACCCAGTACTTC. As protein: CSVEDYSQVEETQYF.

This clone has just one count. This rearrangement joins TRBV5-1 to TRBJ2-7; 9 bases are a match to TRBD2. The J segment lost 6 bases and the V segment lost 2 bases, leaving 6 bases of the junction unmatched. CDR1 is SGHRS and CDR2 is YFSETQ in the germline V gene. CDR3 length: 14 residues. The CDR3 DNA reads TGCGCCAGCAGCTTTAGCGGGAGCGGCGGCGAGCAGTACTTC. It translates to CASSFSGSGGEQYF.

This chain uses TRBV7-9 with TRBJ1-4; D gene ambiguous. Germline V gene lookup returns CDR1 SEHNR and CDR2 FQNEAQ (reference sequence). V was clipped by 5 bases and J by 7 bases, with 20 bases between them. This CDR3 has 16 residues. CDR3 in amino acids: CASSASLQTRIEKLFF. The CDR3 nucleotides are TGTGCCAGCAGCGCCTCCCTACAGACGAGGATTGAAAAACTGTTTTTT.

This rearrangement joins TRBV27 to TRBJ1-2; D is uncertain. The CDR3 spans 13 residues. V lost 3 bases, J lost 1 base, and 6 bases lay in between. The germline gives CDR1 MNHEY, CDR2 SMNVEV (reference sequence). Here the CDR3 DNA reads TGTGCCAGCAGTTTTTGGGATAACTATGGCTACACCTTC. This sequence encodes CASSFWDNYGYTF.

The CDR3: CASRPGQGAQPQHF. In DNA, the CDR3 is TGCGCCAGCAGACCAGGACAGGGTGCTCAGCCCCAGCATTTT. The rearrangement uses TRBV4-3 and TRBJ1-5; the match to TRBD1 covers 8 bases. Germline CDR1 and CDR2: LGHNA and YSLEER. This CDR3 spans 14 amino acids. The V segment lost 6 bases and the J segment 6 bases; nucleotides outside the gene matches: 7.

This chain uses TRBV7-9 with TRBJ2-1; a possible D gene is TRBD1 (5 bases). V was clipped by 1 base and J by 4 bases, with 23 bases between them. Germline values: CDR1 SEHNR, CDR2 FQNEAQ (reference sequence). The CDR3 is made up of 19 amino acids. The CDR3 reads CASSLVRSDGAGNYNEQFF. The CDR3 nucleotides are TGTGCCAGCAGCTTAGTTAGATCGGATGGGGCAGGGAATTACAATGAGCAGTTCTTC.

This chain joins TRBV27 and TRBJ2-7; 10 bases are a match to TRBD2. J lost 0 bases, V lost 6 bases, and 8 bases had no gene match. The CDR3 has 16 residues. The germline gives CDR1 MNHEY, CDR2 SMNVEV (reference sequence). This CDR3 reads CASSPHGTSVSYEQYF. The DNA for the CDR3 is TGTGCCAGCAGCCCCCACGGGACTAGCGTCTCCTACGAGCAGTACTTC.

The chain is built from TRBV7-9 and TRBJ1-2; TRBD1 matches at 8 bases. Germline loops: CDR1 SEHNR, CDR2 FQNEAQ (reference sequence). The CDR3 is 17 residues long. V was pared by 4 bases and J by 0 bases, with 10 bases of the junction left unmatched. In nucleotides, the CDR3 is TGTGCCAGCAGCTCCACCGGGACAGGCAGGTCTAACTATGGCTACACCTTC. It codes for CASSSTGTGRSNYGYTF. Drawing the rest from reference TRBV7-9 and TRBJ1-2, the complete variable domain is DTGVSQNPRHKITKRGQNVTFRCDPISEHNRLYWYRQTLGQGPEFLTYFQNEAQLEKSRLLSDRFSAERPKGSFSTLEIQRTEQGDSAMYLCASSSTGTGRSNYGYTFGSGTRLTVV.

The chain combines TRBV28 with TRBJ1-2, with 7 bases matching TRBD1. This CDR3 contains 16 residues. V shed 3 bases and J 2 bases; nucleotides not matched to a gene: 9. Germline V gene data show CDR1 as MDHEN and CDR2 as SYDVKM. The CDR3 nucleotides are TGTGCCAGCAGTTTCCAGCAGGCAGGGGGGAACTATGGCTACACCTTC. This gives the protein CASSFQQAGGNYGYTF.

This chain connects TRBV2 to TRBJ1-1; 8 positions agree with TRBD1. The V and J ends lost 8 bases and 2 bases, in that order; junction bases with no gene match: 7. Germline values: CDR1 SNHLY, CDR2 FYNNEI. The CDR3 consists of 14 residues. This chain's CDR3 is CASGRDRSNTEAFF. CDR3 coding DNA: TGTGCCAGCGGGCGGGACAGGTCCAACACTGAAGCTTTCTTT.

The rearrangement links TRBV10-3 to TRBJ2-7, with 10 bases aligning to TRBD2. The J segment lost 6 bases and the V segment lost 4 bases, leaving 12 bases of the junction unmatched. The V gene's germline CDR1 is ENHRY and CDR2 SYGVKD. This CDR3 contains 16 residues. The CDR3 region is CAISGLGIAGGGEQYF. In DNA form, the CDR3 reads TGTGCCATCAGTGGCCTCGGAATAGCGGGGGGTGGCGAGCAGTACTTC.

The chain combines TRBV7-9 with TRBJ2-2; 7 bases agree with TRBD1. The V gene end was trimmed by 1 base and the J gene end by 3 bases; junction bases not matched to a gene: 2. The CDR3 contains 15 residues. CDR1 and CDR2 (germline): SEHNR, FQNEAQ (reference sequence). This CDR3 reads CASSLGGGYTGELFF. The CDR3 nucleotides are TGTGCCAGCAGCTTAGGAGGGGGCTACACCGGGGAGCTGTTTTTT.